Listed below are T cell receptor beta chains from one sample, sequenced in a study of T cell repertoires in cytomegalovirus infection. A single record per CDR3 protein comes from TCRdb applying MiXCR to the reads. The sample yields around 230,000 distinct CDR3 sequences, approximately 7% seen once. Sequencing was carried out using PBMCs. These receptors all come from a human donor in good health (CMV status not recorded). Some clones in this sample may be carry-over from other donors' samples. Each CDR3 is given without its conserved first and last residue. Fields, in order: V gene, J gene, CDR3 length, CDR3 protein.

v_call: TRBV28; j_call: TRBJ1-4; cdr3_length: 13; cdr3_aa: ASSLPRGSNEKLF
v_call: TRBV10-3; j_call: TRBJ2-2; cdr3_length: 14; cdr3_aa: AISVDRTPNTGELF
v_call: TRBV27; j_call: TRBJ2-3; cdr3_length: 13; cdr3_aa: ASSTIAGGTDTQY
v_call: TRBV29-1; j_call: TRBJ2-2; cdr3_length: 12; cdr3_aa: SVKGDRVTGELF
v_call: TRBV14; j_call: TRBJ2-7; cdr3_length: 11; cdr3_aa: ASSQGPLREQY
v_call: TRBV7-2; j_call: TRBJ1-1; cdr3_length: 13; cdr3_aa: ASSPAIGANTEAF
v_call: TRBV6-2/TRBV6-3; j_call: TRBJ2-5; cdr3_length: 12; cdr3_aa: ASSYRAIQETQY
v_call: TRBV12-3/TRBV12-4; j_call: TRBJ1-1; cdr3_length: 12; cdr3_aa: ASSLAQGIPIAF
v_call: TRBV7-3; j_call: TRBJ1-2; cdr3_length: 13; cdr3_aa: ASSLTPRQGRGYT
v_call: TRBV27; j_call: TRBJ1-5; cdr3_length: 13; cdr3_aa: ASSLNGVGNQPQH
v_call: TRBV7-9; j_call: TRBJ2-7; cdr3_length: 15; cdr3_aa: ASSLLQAVGGLDEQY
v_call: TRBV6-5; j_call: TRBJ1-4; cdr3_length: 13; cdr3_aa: ASSYVEGTNEKLF
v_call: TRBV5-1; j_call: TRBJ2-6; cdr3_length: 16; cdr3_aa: ASGGSAATLSGANVLT
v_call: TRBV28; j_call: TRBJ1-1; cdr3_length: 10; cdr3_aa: ASSSIHTEAF
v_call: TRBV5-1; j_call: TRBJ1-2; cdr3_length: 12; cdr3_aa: ASSLTGGLYGYT
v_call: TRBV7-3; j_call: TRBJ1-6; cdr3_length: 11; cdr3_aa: ASSLWSNSPLH
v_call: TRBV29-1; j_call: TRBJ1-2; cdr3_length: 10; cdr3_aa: SVKHSNYGYT
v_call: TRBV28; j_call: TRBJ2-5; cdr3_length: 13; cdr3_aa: ASTPLAGGPGIQY
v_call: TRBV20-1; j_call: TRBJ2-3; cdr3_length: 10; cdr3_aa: SAGQPADTQY
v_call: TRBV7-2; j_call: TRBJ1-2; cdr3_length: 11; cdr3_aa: ASSPAGTNGYT
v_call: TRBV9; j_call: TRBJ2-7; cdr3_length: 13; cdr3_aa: ASSVGSGTAYEQY
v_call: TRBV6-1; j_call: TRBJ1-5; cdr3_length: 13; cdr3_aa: ASSEARGWTQPQH
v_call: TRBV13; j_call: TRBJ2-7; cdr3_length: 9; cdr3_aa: ASSPGTEQY
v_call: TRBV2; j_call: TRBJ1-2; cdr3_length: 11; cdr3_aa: AIEGGGGYGYT
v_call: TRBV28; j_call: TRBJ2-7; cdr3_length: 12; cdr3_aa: ASSNPREWHEQY
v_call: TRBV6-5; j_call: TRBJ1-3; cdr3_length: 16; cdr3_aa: ASSYTTPDGRSGNTIY
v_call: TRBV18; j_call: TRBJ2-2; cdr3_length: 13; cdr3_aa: ASSPGHMNTGELF
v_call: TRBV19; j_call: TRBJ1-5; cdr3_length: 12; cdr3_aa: ASSISGGRQPQH
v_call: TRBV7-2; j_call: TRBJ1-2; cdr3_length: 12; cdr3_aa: ASSLGQGHYGYT
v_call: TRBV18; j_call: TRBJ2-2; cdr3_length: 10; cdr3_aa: ASSLNAGELF
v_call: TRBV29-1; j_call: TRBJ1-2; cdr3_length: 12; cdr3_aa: SAYQGGGNYGYT
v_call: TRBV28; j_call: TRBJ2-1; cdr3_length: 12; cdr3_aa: ASTKRGTVNEQF
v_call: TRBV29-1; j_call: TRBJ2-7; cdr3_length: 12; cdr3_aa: SVELAGKGYEQY
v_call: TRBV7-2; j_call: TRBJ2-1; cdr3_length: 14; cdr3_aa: ASSLFRPSSYNEQF
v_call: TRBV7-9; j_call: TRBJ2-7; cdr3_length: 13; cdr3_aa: ASSLGQQLTYEQY
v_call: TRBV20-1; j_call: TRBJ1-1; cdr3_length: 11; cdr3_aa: SARRQGGSEAF
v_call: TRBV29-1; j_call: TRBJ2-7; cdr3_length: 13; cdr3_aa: SVEIGQNPSYEQY
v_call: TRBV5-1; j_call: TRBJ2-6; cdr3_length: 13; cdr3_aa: ASSEGVAGANVLT
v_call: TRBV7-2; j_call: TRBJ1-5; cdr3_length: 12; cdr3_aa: ASSSTGKDQPQH
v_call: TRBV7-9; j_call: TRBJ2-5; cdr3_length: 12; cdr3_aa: ASSLYLSEETQY
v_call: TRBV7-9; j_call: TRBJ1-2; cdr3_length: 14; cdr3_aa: ASSRVSGPFNYGYT
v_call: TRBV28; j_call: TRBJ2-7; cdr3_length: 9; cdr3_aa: ASSLVDEQY
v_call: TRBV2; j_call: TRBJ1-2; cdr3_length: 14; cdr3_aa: ASSEGDRGHWNGYT
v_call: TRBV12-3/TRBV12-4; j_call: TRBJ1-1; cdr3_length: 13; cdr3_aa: ASSFQGSPNTEAF
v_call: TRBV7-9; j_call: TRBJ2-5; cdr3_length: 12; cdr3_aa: ASSPGRSPETQY
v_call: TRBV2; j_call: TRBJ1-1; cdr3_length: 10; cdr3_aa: ASSDRKTEAF
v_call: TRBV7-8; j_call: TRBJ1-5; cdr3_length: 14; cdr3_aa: ASSLAVMSGNQPQH
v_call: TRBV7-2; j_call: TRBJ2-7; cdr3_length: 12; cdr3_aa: ASSWWDGTYEQY
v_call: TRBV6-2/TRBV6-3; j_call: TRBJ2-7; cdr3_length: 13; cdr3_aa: ASSQSDRASYEQY
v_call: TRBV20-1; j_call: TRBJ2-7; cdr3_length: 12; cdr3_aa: SAPSRYKEGEQY
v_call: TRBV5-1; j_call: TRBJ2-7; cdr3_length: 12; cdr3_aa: ASSLSRGRDEQY
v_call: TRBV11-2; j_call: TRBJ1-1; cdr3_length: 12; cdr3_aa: ASSLEGLNTEAF
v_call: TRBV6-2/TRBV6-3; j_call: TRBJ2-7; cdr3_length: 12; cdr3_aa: ASSYAPTVLEQY
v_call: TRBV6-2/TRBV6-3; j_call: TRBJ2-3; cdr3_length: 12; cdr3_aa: AKLGQQTSDTQY
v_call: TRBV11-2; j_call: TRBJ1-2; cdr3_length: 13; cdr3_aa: ASSLAPGAMSGYT
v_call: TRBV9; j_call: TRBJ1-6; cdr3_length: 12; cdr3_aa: ASSAQGANSPLH
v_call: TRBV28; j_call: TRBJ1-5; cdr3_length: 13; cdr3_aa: ASSQAGNSNQPQH
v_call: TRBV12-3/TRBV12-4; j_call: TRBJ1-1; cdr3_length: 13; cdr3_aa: ASSAPRDSNTEAF
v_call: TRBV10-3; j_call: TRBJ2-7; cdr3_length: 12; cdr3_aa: AISDLRNYYEQY
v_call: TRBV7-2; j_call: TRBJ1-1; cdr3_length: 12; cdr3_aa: ASSLVRGETEAF